The 7 T cell receptor beta chains listed next were all sequenced from one sample in a study of a mutant IDH1 vaccine in newly diagnosed glioma. What these receptors recognize is not known. Sample time point: week 23, last vaccination. Every vaccine dose comprised 300 ug of mutant IDH1 20-mer peptide plus topical imiquimod. Assay: immunoSEQ multiplex PCR; the TCRdb copy retains only in-frame clones and omits some. Among tens of thousands of clones listed, 87% were seen once. Material: PBMCs, obtained from a glioma patient whose treatment included an IDH1 peptide vaccine. The receptors come from a man aged 35 to 55 with glioma.

The CDR3: CASRGRAGAGELFF. The CDR3 nucleotides read TGTGCCAGCAGAGGCCGGGCAGGGGCCGGGGAGCTGTTTTTT. V gene TRBV9 combines with J gene TRBJ2-2; perhaps TRBD1 as D (6 bases). Trimming cost V 5 bases and J 6 bases, with 14 bases left between them. Germline CDR1 and CDR2: SGDLS and YYNGEE. This CDR3 contains 14 residues.

CDR3 sequence reads: CASSQDRWATGGAGYGYTF. The CDR3 DNA is TGCGCCAGCAGCCAAGATCGCTGGGCCACAGGGGGCGCCGGCTATGGCTACACCTTC. The gene calls are TRBV4-3 and TRBJ1-2, with 9 bases that match TRBD1. Germline CDR1 is LGHNA and CDR2 is YSLEER. J lost 4 bases, V lost 0 bases, and 15 bases had no gene match. The CDR3 extends over 19 amino acids.

V gene TRBV7-9 combines with J gene TRBJ1-2; 10 nucleotides match TRBD1. CDR3 length equals 17 residues. The V gene end was trimmed by 1 base and the J gene end by 3 bases; junction bases not matched to a gene: 8. Germline CDR1 is SEHNR and CDR2 is FQNEAQ (reference sequence). CDR3 sequence: CASSLGGQGEIYYGYTF. The CDR3 DNA reads TGTGCCAGCAGCTTAGGTGGACAGGGGGAGATTTACTATGGCTACACCTTC.

This clone was counted once. The J gene is TRBJ2-3, the V gene TRBV5-1; 9 bases align to TRBD2. The CDR3 has 15 amino acids. With V trimmed by 0 bases and J by 6 bases, 5 bases remained unmatched. Germline loops: CDR1 SGHRS, CDR2 YFSETQ. CDR3 coding DNA: TGCGCCAGCAGCTTGGCTCGCGGGAGGGGGGATACGCAGTATTTT. It specifies CASSLARGRGDTQYF.

The chain recombines TRBV29-1 with TRBJ2-6; TRBD1 is a possible D gene (6 bases). Trimming stripped 6 bases from V and 2 bases from J, with 8 bases between. Per germline, CDR1 SQVTM and CDR2 ANQGSEA. This CDR3 region has 13 residues. DNA of the CDR3: TGCAGCGTCTACAGGGCTGGGGCCAACGTCCTGACTTTC. It specifies CSVYRAGANVLTF.

The V gene is TRBV5-1, the J gene TRBJ2-7; D might be TRBD1 (6 bases). From germline, CDR1 is SGHRS and CDR2 YFSETQ. Trimming shortened V by 3 bases and J by 4 bases, and 20 bases separated the two germline ends. CDR3 length: 16 residues. In DNA form, the CDR3 reads TGCGCCAGCAGCTCGAACCGGGACACGCTGTGGTACGAGCAGTACTTC. Residues: CASSSNRDTLWYEQYF.

The chain links TRBV7-3 to TRBJ1-2; D uncertain. The CDR3 has 14 amino acids. Looked up from germline, CDR1 is SGHTA and CDR2 is FQGTGA. V shed 2 bases and J shed 1 base, with 8 bases lying between them. Here the CDR3 DNA reads TGTGCCAGCAGCTTAGCCGGGAATAACTATGGCTACACCTTC. Translated, it gives CASSLAGNNYGYTF.